These T cell receptor beta chains were read from a single sample in a study of T cells in Graves' hyperthyroidism and ophthalmopathy. Each CDR3 protein is one row after TCRdb ran MiXCR on the multiplex PCR reads. This table has over 400,000 distinct CDR3 sequences, around a fifth appearing once. Sequenced sample: blood. These receptors originate from a woman in her 70s with Graves' ophthalmopathy. Both conserved end residues are part of each CDR3. Each record gives: V gene, D gene, J gene, clone size, CDR3 protein, CDR3 DNA. D genes are given only for firm matches. Only part of the rows carry a size: once, few, many, or a class if the clone is expanded.

V: TRBV12-3/TRBV12-4; D: .; J: TRBJ2-1; size: many; CDR3: CASSLLVDDEQFF; DNA: TGTGCCAGCAGTTTGCTAGTGGACGATGAGCAGTTCTTC
V: TRBV11-2; D: TRBD1; J: TRBJ2-6; size: once; CDR3: CASSSPITGTGSPGANVLTF; DNA: TGTGCCAGCAGTTCACCTATCACCGGGACAGGGAGCCCTGGGGCCAACGTCCTGACTTTC
V: TRBV5-6; D: TRBD1; J: TRBJ1-5; size: .; CDR3: CATQTTKDRGSSGNQPQHF; DNA: TGTGCCACCCAGACGACAAAGGACAGGGGGTCTTCGGGTAATCAGCCCCAGCATTTT
V: TRBV6-1; D: .; J: TRBJ1-1; size: few; CDR3: CASSRKIAIVEAFF; DNA: TGTGCCAGCAGTCGTAAAATCGCGATCGTTGAAGCTTTCTTT
V: TRBV30; D: .; J: TRBJ2-2; size: .; CDR3: CAWAEQGYTGELFF; DNA: TGTGCCTGGGCTGAGCAGGGATACACCGGGGAGCTGTTTTTT
V: TRBV7-3; D: .; J: TRBJ2-5; size: many; CDR3: CASSLLGAARETQYF; DNA: TGTGCCAGCAGCTTACTCGGCGCCGCCAGGGAGACCCAGTACTTC
V: TRBV19; D: .; J: TRBJ1-2; size: few; CDR3: CASSGGFGYTF; DNA: TGTGCCAGTAGTGGAGGGTTTGGCTACACCTTC
V: TRBV20-1; D: TRBD2; J: TRBJ2-7; size: once; CDR3: CSASGQTSGRSYEQYF; DNA: TGCAGTGCTAGCGGCCAAACTAGCGGGAGGTCCTACGAGCAGTACTTC
V: TRBV24-1; D: .; J: TRBJ2-7; size: .; CDR3: CATSESGPKQYF; DNA: TGTGCCACCAGTGAATCGGGCCCAAAGCAGTACTTC
V: TRBV7-2; D: TRBD2; J: TRBJ2-3; size: many; CDR3: CASSTPNSGIDTQYF; DNA: TGTGCCAGCAGCACCCCCAATAGCGGGATAGATACGCAGTATTTT
V: TRBV10-1; D: .; J: TRBJ2-5; size: .; CDR3: CASSESRGRSETQYF; DNA: TGCGCCAGCAGTGAGTCGCGGGGGCGTTCAGAGACCCAGTACTTC
V: TRBV20-1; D: TRBD2; J: TRBJ2-7; size: .; CDR3: CSARALAGGSYEQYF; DNA: TGCAGTGCTAGAGCCCTAGCGGGAGGCTCCTACGAGCAGTACTTC
V: TRBV19; D: TRBD2; J: TRBJ2-2; size: .; CDR3: CASSTSGRLDTGELFF; DNA: TGTGCCAGTAGTACAAGCGGGAGGCTCGACACCGGGGAGCTGTTTTTT
V: TRBV29-1; D: .; J: TRBJ2-1; size: .; CDR3: CSVEKGLNSYNEQFF; DNA: TGCAGCGTTGAAAAGGGCCTGAACTCCTACAATGAGCAGTTCTTC
V: TRBV7-8; D: .; J: TRBJ1-1; size: many; CDR3: CASSITGLNTEAFF; DNA: TGTGCCAGCAGCATAACAGGGCTTAACACTGAAGCTTTCTTT